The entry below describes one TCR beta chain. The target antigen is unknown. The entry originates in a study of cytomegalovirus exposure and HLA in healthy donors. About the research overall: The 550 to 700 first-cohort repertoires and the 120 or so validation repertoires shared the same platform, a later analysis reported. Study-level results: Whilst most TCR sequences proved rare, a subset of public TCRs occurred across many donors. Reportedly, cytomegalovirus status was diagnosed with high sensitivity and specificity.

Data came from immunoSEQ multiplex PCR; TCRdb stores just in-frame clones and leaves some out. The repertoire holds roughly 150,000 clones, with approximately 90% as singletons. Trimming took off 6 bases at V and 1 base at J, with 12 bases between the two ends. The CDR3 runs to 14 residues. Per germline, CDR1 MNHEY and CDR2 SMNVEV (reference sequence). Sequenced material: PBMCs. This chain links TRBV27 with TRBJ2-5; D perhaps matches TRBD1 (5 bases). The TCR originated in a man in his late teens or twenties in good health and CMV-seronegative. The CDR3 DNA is TGTGCCAGCAGCAAAAGGGGTCCCCAAGAGACCCAGTACTTC. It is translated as CASSKRGPQETQYF.